Listed here are 22 T cell receptor beta chains from one sample, sequenced in a study of T cell changes during pregnancy in multiple sclerosis. Assay: immunoSEQ multiplex PCR; the TCRdb copy retains only in-frame clones and omits some. Of approximately 34,000 clones listed, 92% were seen once; the top ten hold 0.47%. The sequencing here drew on CD4+ T cells from peripheral blood mononuclear cells, taken after pregnancy. The origin of the receptors is a female donor with multiple sclerosis, enrolled in a pregnancy study.

The V call is TRBV28, the J call TRBJ1-1; weak D call: TRBD1 (6 bases). Germline V lookup: CDR1 MDHEN, CDR2 SYDVKM. The CDR3 has 15 residues. The V and J ends lost 7 bases and 1 base respectively, with 16 bases between them. The CDR3 bases are TGTGCCAGCATCTTGGACAGTCGAAGGAACACTGAAGCTTTCTTT. Protein product: CASILDSRRNTEAFF.

The chain is built from TRBV19 and TRBJ2-1, with D possibly TRBD1 on 6 matching bases. The CDR3 has 14 residues. Trimming took off 0 bases at V and 3 bases at J, with 6 bases between the two ends. Germline V lookup: CDR1 LNHDA, CDR2 SQIVND (reference sequence). The CDR3 coding sequence is TGTGCCAGTAGTATAGAAGGGGGCTACAATGAGCAGTTCTTC. This codes for CASSIEGGYNEQFF.

The chain recombines TRBV7-3 with TRBJ1-1; weak D call: TRBD1 (5 bases). The V gene lost 6 bases and the J gene lost 4 bases, with 18 bases spanning the gap. CDR1 is SGHTA, CDR2 FQGTGA, per germline. The CDR3 sequence is 15 residues long. CDR3 sequence reads: CASRPGGPAGTEAFF. In nucleotides, the CDR3 is TGTGCCAGCAGGCCGGGGGGACCGGCGGGCACTGAAGCTTTCTTT.

This chain links TRBV28 with TRBJ2-3; TRBD2 matches at 8 bases. The CDR3 consists of 13 residues. Germline CDR1 reads MDHEN; CDR2 reads SYDVKM. J was trimmed by 9 bases and V by 4 bases; bases with no gene match: 6. The CDR3 reads CASSSPGGRTQYF. In DNA, the CDR3 is TGTGCCAGCAGTTCCCCGGGGGGGCGGACGCAGTATTTT. The full variable domain, its missing parts supplied by reference TRBV28 and TRBJ2-3, is DVKVTQSSRYLVKRTGEKVFLECVQDMDHENMFWYRQDPGLGLRLIYFSYDVKMKEKGDIPEGYSVSREKKERFSLILESASTNQTSMYLCASSSPGGRTQYFGPGTRLTVL.

V and J are TRBV7-2 and TRBJ2-3, with D possibly TRBD1 on 6 matching bases. Germline CDR1 is SGHTA and CDR2 is FQGNSA. Trimming stripped 1 base from V and 2 bases from J, with 13 bases between. The CDR3 loop spans 16 amino acids. The CDR3 reads CASSLGPGHHTDTQYF. CDR3 nucleotide sequence: TGTGCCAGCAGCTTAGGGCCGGGACACCACACAGATACGCAGTATTTT.

This clone came up a few times. V gene TRBV10-2 combines with J gene TRBJ1-1; 8 bases align to TRBD1. The V gene's germline CDR1 is WSHSY and CDR2 SAAADI. The CDR3 covers 13 residues. V trimming: 7 bases; J trimming: 3 bases; junction bases outside the gene matches: 4. The CDR3, as DNA: TGCGCCAGCAACGGACAGGGCGACACTGAAGCTTTCTTT. This gives the protein CASNGQGDTEAFF.

V usage is TRBV5-1 and J usage is TRBJ1-6; 8 nucleotides align to TRBD1. Germline V CDR1 and CDR2: SGHRS, YFSETQ. This CDR3 is 16 amino acids long. Trimming took 4 bases from V and 12 from J; bases not matched to a gene: 15. The CDR3 DNA reads as TGCGCCAGCAGCGTACAGGGGGGCCCCGGGAGAGGACCCCTCCACTTT. Translating it yields CASSVQGGPGRGPLHF.

The V gene is TRBV11-2, the J gene TRBJ2-3; 7 bases agree with TRBD1. The CDR3 consists of 14 residues. The V gene end was trimmed by 4 bases and the J gene end by 2 bases; junction bases not matched to a gene: 3. Germline assignment: CDR1 SGHAT and CDR2 FQNNGV. CDR3 amino acids: CASSSGQTTDTQYF. CDR3 in DNA: TGTGCCAGCAGCTCGGGACAGACCACAGATACGCAGTATTTT.

This clone was counted a single time. The V and J genes are TRBV28 and TRBJ2-1; 15 bases align to TRBD2. The CDR3 has 15 amino acids. V was pared by 5 bases and J by 8 bases, with 4 bases of the junction left unmatched. Germline V gene data show CDR1 as MDHEN and CDR2 as SYDVKM. The CDR3 bases are TGTGCCAGCAGTCCGGGACTAGCGGGAGGTGATGAGCAGTTCTTC. Translated, it gives CASSPGLAGGDEQFF. The full variable domain, completed using reference TRBV28 and TRBJ2-1, is DVKVTQSSRYLVKRTGEKVFLECVQDMDHENMFWYRQDPGLGLRLIYFSYDVKMKEKGDIPEGYSVSREKKERFSLILESASTNQTSMYLCASSPGLAGGDEQFFGPGTRLTVL.

The gene calls are TRBV19 and TRBJ1-3, with 8 bases lining up with TRBD1. The CDR3 is made up of 14 amino acids. Looked up from germline, CDR1 is LNHDA and CDR2 is SQIVND (reference sequence). With 10 bases clipped from V and 4 bases from J, the junction kept 9 bases outside the gene matches. For the CDR3, the DNA is TGTGCCACCAATGACAGGGGTTACGGAAACACCATATATTTT. Translated, it gives CATNDRGYGNTIYF.

This clone was seen a single time. The chain uses TRBV5-1 and TRBJ1-4, with D maybe TRBD1 (6 bases). V was cut by 3 bases and J by 8 bases, with 14 bases left in between. The germline V gene has CDR1 SGHRS and CDR2 YFSETQ. This CDR3 has 14 amino acids. CDR3 region: CASSWDYREEKLFF. In DNA form, the CDR3 reads TGCGCCAGCAGCTGGGACTACAGGGAAGAAAAACTGTTTTTT.

V usage is TRBV19 and J usage is TRBJ1-2; TRBD1 matches 7 bases. Trimming cost V 7 bases and J 6 bases; bases outside gene matches: 8. CDR1 and CDR2 from the germline V gene are LNHDA and SQIVND (reference sequence). This CDR3 is built from 13 residues. The CDR3 protein is CASKTTGWNGYTF. The CDR3 bases are TGTGCCAGTAAGACGACAGGGTGGAATGGCTACACCTTC.

The chain recombines TRBV6-1 with TRBJ2-3, with D perhaps matching TRBD2 (6 bases). Germline lookup yields CDR1 MNHNS and CDR2 SASEGT. The CDR3 is 15 residues long. V shed 1 base and J shed 4 bases, with 12 bases lying between them. The CDR3 DNA follows: TGTGCCAGCAGTGAAGTACCGGGGAGGCCAGATACGCAGTATTTT. Amino acids: CASSEVPGRPDTQYF.

The CDR3 sequence is CATSRDIGELFF. The CDR3 bases are TGTGCCACCAGCAGAGATATCGGGGAGCTGTTTTTT. The chain couples TRBV15 to TRBJ2-2, with D uncertain. Germline values: CDR1 LNHNV, CDR2 YYDKDF (reference sequence). CDR3 size: 12 residues. Trimming cost V 0 bases and J 7 bases, with 3 bases left between them. The full variable domain, in which reference TRBV15 and TRBJ2-2 provide the parts outside the CDR3, is DAMVIQNPRYQVTQFGKPVTLSCSQTLNHNVMYWYQQKSSQAPKLLFHYYDKDFNNEADTPDNFQSRRPNTSFCFLDIRSPGLGDTAMYLCATSRDIGELFFGEGSRLTVL.

This chain uses TRBV29-1 with TRBJ2-4, with D unresolved. This CDR3 spans 12 amino acids. Germline values: CDR1 SQVTM, CDR2 ANQGSEA. Trimming removed 5 bases from V and 1 base from J, with 6 bases in between. Here the CDR3 DNA reads TGCAGCGTTTTTATCGCCAAAAACATTCAGTACTTC. Protein product: CSVFIAKNIQYF.

The chain employs TRBV9 and TRBJ1-3, with D hard to call. Germline assignment: CDR1 SGDLS and CDR2 YYNGEE. V was cut by 4 bases and J by 6 bases, with 20 bases left in between. This CDR3 region has 16 residues. CDR3 DNA sequence: TGTGCCAGCAGCCCCTTAATCGCAGGTACGGCAAACACCATATATTTT. This translates into CASSPLIAGTANTIYF.

The chain recombines TRBV5-1 with TRBJ2-3, with 10 bases matching TRBD2. V shed 4 bases, J shed 3 bases, and the junction held 14 bases outside the gene matches. Germline CDR1 SGHRS, CDR2 YFSETQ. The CDR3 loop spans 18 amino acids. In DNA, the CDR3 is TGCGCCAGCAGCCCTCCGGCTAGCGGGAGTCCGCGAACAGATACGCAGTATTTT. Translating it yields CASSPPASGSPRTDTQYF.

J is TRBJ2-3 and V is TRBV19; D gene uncertain. The germline V gene has CDR1 LNHDA and CDR2 SQIVND (reference sequence). This CDR3 is built from 15 residues. The V end lost 5 bases, the J end lost 4 bases, and 16 bases lay between the germline ends. CDR3 nucleotides: TGTGCCAGTAGTCCGCCCCCCGCAGGTGCAGATACGCAGTATTTT. Translating gives CASSPPPAGADTQYF.

V is TRBV27 and J is TRBJ1-5; possible D gene TRBD1, 5 bases. The V gene's germline CDR1 is MNHEY and CDR2 SMNVEV (reference sequence). Trimming stripped 3 bases from V and 6 bases from J, with 12 bases between. There are 14 residues in the CDR3. The CDR3 here is CASSFFRDSQPQHF. Written as DNA, the CDR3 is TGTGCCAGCAGTTTTTTCAGGGATTCTCAGCCCCAGCATTTT.

V is TRBV29-1 and J is TRBJ1-2; 9 bases are shared with TRBD1. Germline V gene data show CDR1 as SQVTM and CDR2 as ANQGSEA. The CDR3 contains 13 residues. Trimming removed 4 bases from V and 5 bases from J; junction bases left unmatched: 5. The CDR3 loop is CSVVTGGKYGYTF. The CDR3 region has the DNA TGCAGCGTTGTTACAGGGGGCAAGTATGGCTACACCTTC.

The V call is TRBV29-1, the J call TRBJ2-1; 11 nucleotides align to TRBD2. The CDR3 sequence is 12 residues long. Germline-derived CDR1 and CDR2 are SQVTM and ANQGSEA. The V segment lost 6 bases and the J segment 9 bases; nucleotides outside the gene matches: 4. CDR3 protein: CSVTSGKTEQFF. CDR3 nucleotides: TGCAGCGTGACTAGCGGGAAAACTGAGCAGTTCTTC.

The chain couples TRBV21-1 to TRBJ2-3; the table's D call, TRBD2, has no DNA check behind it. TRBV21-1 is reported as a pseudogene. The CDR3 has 16 amino acids. CDR3 residues: CASSNLERPSTDTQYF. The DNA of the CDR3 is TGTGCCAGCAGCAACTTAGAACGTCCTAGCACAGATACGCAGTATTTT.